The T cell receptor beta chain under discussion was sequenced for a study of cytomegalovirus exposure and HLA in healthy donors. This clone was recorded a few times. No antigen is known for it. V shed 6 bases and J 5 bases; nucleotides not matched to a gene: 7. The V gene's germline CDR1 is SQVTM and CDR2 ANQGSEA. This CDR3 is built from 14 residues. Amplification used 60 Vbeta primers and 13 Jbeta primers. Clones were read by immunoSEQ multiplex PCR, and TCRdb kept only the in-frame ones, dropping some. Of approximately 290,000 clones listed, roughly 80% are singletons. Points from the study as a whole: A link between a missense DCLRE1C variant and TCR beta V- and J-gene trimming emerged from a later analysis. The study labeled 150 or so TCR beta chains cytomegalovirus-associated. The likely origin of a cluster of highly shared sequence variants was a sequencing artifact.

The sequenced material came from PBMCs. This clonotype was sampled from a girl aged 2 to 10 in good health and CMV-seronegative. This chain links TRBV29-1 with TRBJ2-2, with 9 positions matching TRBD1. The CDR3, as DNA: TGCAGCGTGGAAACCGGGACAGGGACCGGGGAGCTGTTTTTT. It yields the protein CSVETGTGTGELFF.